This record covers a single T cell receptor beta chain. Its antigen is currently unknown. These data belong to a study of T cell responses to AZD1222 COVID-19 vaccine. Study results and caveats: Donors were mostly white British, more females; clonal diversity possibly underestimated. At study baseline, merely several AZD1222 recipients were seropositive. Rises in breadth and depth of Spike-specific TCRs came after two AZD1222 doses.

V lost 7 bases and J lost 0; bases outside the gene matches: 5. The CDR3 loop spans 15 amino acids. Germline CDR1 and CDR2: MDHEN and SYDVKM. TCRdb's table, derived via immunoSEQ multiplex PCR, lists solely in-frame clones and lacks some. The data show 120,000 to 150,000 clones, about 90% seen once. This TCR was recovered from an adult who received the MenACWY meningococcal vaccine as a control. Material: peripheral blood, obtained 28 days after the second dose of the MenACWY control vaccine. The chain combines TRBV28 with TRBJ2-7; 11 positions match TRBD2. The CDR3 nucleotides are TGTGCCAGCATGGGACTAGCGGAAAGCTCCTACGAGCAGTACTTC. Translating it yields CASMGLAESSYEQYF.